These T cell receptor beta chains were read from a single sample in a study of blood T cell repertoires in COVID-19. TCRdb's copy holds only in-frame clones and misses some; the assay was immunoSEQ multiplex PCR. Of 35,000 to 55,000 clones in the sample, about 87% were seen once. The sequenced sample was peripheral blood. These TCRs come from a human donor in a cohort sampled during active COVID-19. Both conserved end residues are part of each CDR3. D genes are given only for firm matches. Rows give clone size only sometimes, using once, few, many, or a class for an expanded clone.

v_call	j_call	clone_size	d_call	cdr3_nt	cdr3_aa
TRBV28	TRBJ2-5	-	TRBD1	TGTGCCAGACCCGACAGGGAACAAGAGACCCAGTACTTC	CARPDREQETQYF
TRBV6-5	TRBJ2-6	-	-	TGTGCCAGTTTCCTCAGGGGTGGGGCCAACGTCCTGACTTTC	CASFLRGGANVLTF
TRBV7-2	TRBJ1-2	-	-	TGTGCCAGCAGCCAACGTAACGGGCGGGTAGATGGCTACACCTTC	CASSQRNGRVDGYTF
TRBV14	TRBJ2-7	-	-	TGTGCCAGCAGCCCAGTTACAGGAGCCTACGAGCAGTACTTC	CASSPVTGAYEQYF
TRBV19	TRBJ2-3	-	-	TGTGCCAGTAGTATCCGGAGCGGTAGCACAGATACGCAGTATTTT	CASSIRSGSTDTQYF
TRBV18	TRBJ1-5	few	-	TGTGCCAGCTCAGAGGGAGATAGCAATCAGCCCCAGCATTTT	CASSEGDSNQPQHF
TRBV2	TRBJ2-1	-	TRBD2	TGTGCCAGCGGACGAAAGGGGGGACTAGCGGACAATGAGCAGTTCTTC	CASGRKGGLADNEQFF
TRBV6-2/TRBV6-3	TRBJ2-7	-	TRBD1	TGTGCCAGCAGCAAGACAGGGCGGTACGAGCAGTACTTC	CASSKTGRYEQYF
TRBV29-1	TRBJ2-7	once	TRBD1	TGCAGCGTCGGGACAGGGTACGAGCAGTACTTC	CSVGTGYEQYF
TRBV19	TRBJ2-3	-	TRBD2	TGTGCCAGTAGTACCCGGACTAGCGGGGCCGAGCAGTATTTT	CASSTRTSGAEQYF
TRBV9	TRBJ1-1	-	TRBD1	TGTGCCAGCAGCGTAGAGGGGGCCGGCACTGAAGCTTTCTTT	CASSVEGAGTEAFF
TRBV5-4	TRBJ1-2	-	TRBD1	TGTGCCAGCAGCTTGTTTCGGGGGACAGGAGAGAACTATGGCTACACCTTC	CASSLFRGTGENYGYTF
TRBV4-1	TRBJ2-7	-	TRBD2	TGCGCCAGCAGCCTGAGGTACGGGGGAGGGGCATACGAGCAGTACTTC	CASSLRYGGGAYEQYF
TRBV3-1/TRBV3-2	TRBJ1-5	few	TRBD1	TGTGCCAGCAGCCAAGCTGGACAGGGCTCTCAGCCCCAGCATTTT	CASSQAGQGSQPQHF
TRBV9	TRBJ2-1	-	TRBD2	TGTGCCAGCAGCTCTAGCGGGGAGGTATACAATGAGCAGTTCTTC	CASSSSGEVYNEQFF